The 5 T cell receptor beta chains given below trace back to one sample, sequenced in a study of control samples from healthy donors and cancer patients (dated by TCRdb to about 2020). Libraries came from the immunoSEQ multiplex PCR assay. TCRdb obtained this table from immuneACCESS and retained in-frame rearrangements with V and J assigned. These tables miss some clones; where compared with another copy, unresolved V genes account for less than half of the shortfall, and the remainder is unexplained. The sample table includes around 190,000 clones. The ten most abundant clones make up 2.2% of the sample. The sequencing sample was made of blood. The receptors derive from a woman under 40 in good health.

The chain combines TRBV6-5 with TRBJ1-2; maybe TRBD1 (5 bases). The CDR3 length is 14 residues. V dropped 8 bases and J dropped 8 bases, with 21 bases sitting between them. Germline CDR1 and CDR2: MNHEY and SVGAGI. The CDR3 loop is CASPPLRVEQGYTF. CDR3 nucleotide sequence: TGTGCCAGCCCCCCCCTCAGGGTGGAGCAGGGCTACACCTTC.

The chain couples TRBV7-3 to TRBJ2-2; a possible D gene is TRBD2 (5 bases). The germline V and J ends were trimmed by 5 bases and 2 bases, with 15 bases remaining between them. This CDR3 comprises 16 residues. CDR1 SGHTA and CDR2 FQGTGA come from the germline V gene. The CDR3, as DNA: TGTGCCAGCAGCCCAGAGCGGACTCTTAACACCGGGGAGCTGTTTTTT. Protein: CASSPERTLNTGELFF.

The J gene is TRBJ2-5, the V gene TRBV5-4; D possibly uses TRBD1 or TRBD2 (6 bases each). The CDR3 extends over 15 amino acids. From germline, CDR1 is SGHNT and CDR2 YYREEE (reference sequence). With 0 bases removed from V and 5 bases from J, the gap between germline ends came to 14 bases. CDR3 bases: TGTGCCAGCAGCTTGGGGTCGGGGGCCGCGGAGACCCAGTACTTC. As protein: CASSLGSGAAETQYF. Supplemented by reference TRBV5-4 and TRBJ2-5, the full variable domain reads ETGVTQSPTHLIKTRGQQVTLRCSSQSGHNTVSWYQQALGQGPQFIFQYYREEENGRGNFPPRFSGLQFPNYSSELNVNALELDDSALYLCASSLGSGAAETQYFGPGTRLLVL.

The V call is TRBV6-5, the J call TRBJ2-7; 8 nucleotides align to TRBD1. The length of the CDR3 is 12 residues. Germline V gene sequence: CDR1 MNHEY, CDR2 SVGAGI. Losses at the gene ends were 8 bases for V and 3 bases for J; bases not matched to a gene: 3. The DNA for the CDR3 is TGTGCCAGCGATACAGGGGGCTACGAGCAGTACTTC. Protein product: CASDTGGYEQYF.

This rearrangement joins TRBV27 to TRBJ1-2, with 7 nucleotides matching TRBD1. V shed 3 bases and J 6 bases; nucleotides not matched to a gene: 13. The CDR3 sequence is 16 residues long. The germline V gene encodes CDR1 MNHEY and CDR2 SMNVEV (reference sequence). The CDR3 DNA follows: TGTGCCAGCAGTTTGTGGCAGGGGGGAAATCGGGATGGCTACACCTTC. Protein sequence: CASSLWQGGNRDGYTF.